These T cell receptor beta chains were read from a single sample in a study of metastatic and nonmetastatic thyroid tumors. TCRdb used MiXCR to call clones anew from the PCR reads. The sample lists some 26,000 clones; around 28% were seen once. Sample: blood. The receptors here all came from a male donor with papillary thyroid cancer or a benign thyroid nodule (not recorded which). Some clones in this sample may be carry-over from other donors' samples. CDR3s include the opening cysteine and the closing phenylalanine or tryptophan. D genes are given only for firm matches. Clone size appears in some rows only: once, few, many, or a class for an expanded clone.

d_gene	abundance	v_gene	j_gene	CDR3nt	CDR3aa
.	many	TRBV27	TRBJ2-3	TGTGCCAGCAGTCTTAACAGGGCAGATACGCAGTATTTT	CASSLNRADTQYF
.	many	TRBV10-2	TRBJ2-7	TGCGCCAGCAGGGGTTACGAGCAGTACTTC	CASRGYEQYF
.	many	TRBV18	TRBJ1-1	TGTGCCAGCTCATACGGGGACGAAGCTTTCTTT	CASSYGDEAFF
.	many	TRBV24-1	TRBJ2-2	TGTGCCATCCAGACAGGTCCCACCACCGGGGAGCTGTTTTTT	CAIQTGPTTGELFF
.	few	TRBV6-2/TRBV6-3	TRBJ2-5	TGTGCCAGCAGTTACTCATCGGAGGGGGGCGAGACCCAGTACTTC	CASSYSSEGGETQYF
.	many	TRBV15	TRBJ2-7	TGTGCCACCAGCAGAGATATCTACGAGCAGTACTTC	CATSRDIYEQYF
TRBD2	once	TRBV20-1	TRBJ2-7	TGCAGTGCTCAGCGGGAGGGCCGGGGTTACGAGCAGTACTTC	CSAQREGRGYEQYF
TRBD2	many	TRBV7-2	TRBJ2-1	TGTGCCAGCAGCTTTACTAGCGGGAGTGGGTGGGGTGAGCAGTTCTTC	CASSFTSGSGWGEQFF
.	many	TRBV20-1	TRBJ2-7	TGCAGCGCGGCGGGGCCGGTGGAAACTCGGCAGTACTTC	CSAAGPVETRQYF
TRBD2	many	TRBV7-6	TRBJ2-3	TGTGCCAGCAGCGAACTAGCGGAGCTCACAGATACGCAGTATTTT	CASSELAELTDTQYF
.	few	TRBV20-1	TRBJ1-2	TGCAGTGCCCGTGGGGGGGGTAACTATGGCTACACCTTC	CSARGGGNYGYTF
.	.	TRBV7-2	TRBJ2-1	TGTGCCAGCAGCTTAGGGCGTAAGGATGAGCAGTTCTTC	CASSLGRKDEQFF
.	many	TRBV5-6	TRBJ2-3	TGTGCCAGCAGCTGGTATGCGCGGACCACAGATACGCAGTATTTT	CASSWYARTTDTQYF